Below, 11 T cell receptor beta chains from the same sample are listed, as sequenced in a study of molecular identifiers for immune sequencing clone quantification. Using its own MiXCR run on the PCR reads, TCRdb lists one record per CDR3 protein. The data contain under 600,000 distinct CDR3 sequences, 20% to 25% of them singletons. Material: naive CD8+ T cells from blood, with Jurkat cell RNA spiked in. Subset here: FACS-sorted CD8+CD4-CCR7+CD45RA+ naive T cells. The receptors derive from a human donor in good health. Some libraries in this study had Jurkat cell RNA spiked in.

The rearrangement uses TRBV6-5 and TRBJ2-7; a possible D gene is TRBD2 (6 bases). Germline V gene data show CDR1 as MNHEY and CDR2 as SVGAGI. The ends were cut back, 6 bases at V and 3 bases at J, with 12 bases in the middle. CDR3 length equals 13 residues. The CDR3 DNA reads TGTGCCAGCAGACCCGACGGGGGCTACGAGCAGTACTTC. It yields the protein CASRPDGGYEQYF.

This sequence joins TRBV6-2 or TRBV6-3 and TRBJ1-1; D is unresolved. V lost 4 bases to trimming and J lost 8 bases, with 14 bases between them. The CDR3 runs to 13 residues. Germline CDR1 reads MNHEY; CDR2 reads SVGEGT. CDR3 region: CASSSVRAGEAFF. The CDR3 DNA reads as TGTGCCAGCAGTTCCGTGAGGGCTGGGGAAGCTTTCTTT.

In this sample, this clonotype turned up many times. J is TRBJ1-2 and V is TRBV13; D is perhaps TRBD1 (6 bases). The CDR3 consists of 13 residues. V gave up 5 bases and J gave up 7 bases, with 14 bases separating them. CDR1 and CDR2 from the germline V gene are PRHDT and FYEKMQ (reference sequence). This CDR3 is CASSPPGALGYTF. The CDR3, as DNA: TGTGCCAGCAGCCCCCCGGGGGCGCTTGGCTACACCTTC.

This clonotype showed up just once. This may arise from a read error, as a much more abundant clone is one base away. The missing conserved phenylalanine or tryptophan at the end of this CDR3 makes a read error likely. V usage is TRBV7-9 and J usage is TRBJ2-5, with D possibly matching TRBD1 (6 bases). Germline V gene sequence: CDR1 SEHNR, CDR2 FQNEAQ (reference sequence). CDR3 length: 14 amino acids. The V gene lost 5 bases and the J gene lost 2 bases, with 12 bases spanning the gap. CDR3 in DNA: TGTGCCAGCAGCGACCCAACAGGGCAAGAGACCCAGTACCTC. This encodes CASSDPTGQETQYL.

This clonotype appeared many times. This rearrangement joins TRBV6-6 to TRBJ2-2; unclear D gene. The V gene lost 1 base and the J gene lost 1 base, with 7 bases spanning the gap. The CDR3 length is 15 residues. The germline CDR1 and CDR2 sequences are MNHNY and SVGAGI (reference sequence). In nucleotides, the CDR3 is TGTGCCAGCAGTTACTTCCAAGGGAACACCGGGGAGCTGTTTTTT. This gives the protein CASSYFQGNTGELFF.

In this sample, this clonotype turned up a few times. The genes are TRBV7-9 and TRBJ2-1, with D unresolved. The CDR3 length is 15 residues. V lost 2 bases and J 0 bases, leaving 8 bases between the germline ends. CDR1 and CDR2 (germline): SEHNR, FQNEAQ (reference sequence). This CDR3 reads CASSLSANSYNEQFF. In DNA, the CDR3 is TGTGCCAGCAGCTTAAGCGCGAACTCCTACAATGAGCAGTTCTTC.

The rearrangement uses TRBV4-3 and TRBJ2-7, with a possible D match to TRBD2 (6 bases). With 2 bases removed from V and 2 bases from J, the gap between germline ends came to 16 bases. Germline V gene data show CDR1 as LGHNA and CDR2 as YSLEER. The CDR3 runs to 16 residues. In nucleotides, the CDR3 is TGCGCCAGCAGCCAATCACGCGCGACGGGGGCCTACGAGCAGTACTTC. Translation: CASSQSRATGAYEQYF.

This clonotype was seen more than once but under ten times. The chain recombines TRBV6-5 with TRBJ1-4, with D possibly matching TRBD1 (5 bases). Looked up from germline, CDR1 is MNHEY and CDR2 is SVGAGI. Deletions cut 6 bases from V and 6 bases from J, with 20 bases between. The CDR3 length is 16 residues. The CDR3, as DNA: TGTGCCAGCAGGATAAGGAAGGGGTTACCCGATGAAAAACTGTTTTTT. As protein: CASRIRKGLPDEKLFF.

This clonotype was seen repeatedly, ten times or more. V is TRBV28 and J is TRBJ1-5; D may be TRBD1 (6 bases). Germline lookup yields CDR1 MDHEN and CDR2 SYDVKM. There are 17 residues in the CDR3. Trimming cost V 1 base and J 0 bases, with 13 bases left between them. CDR3 amino acids: CASSLSVRGYSNQPQHF. The CDR3 coding sequence is TGTGCCAGCAGTTTATCGGTCAGGGGTTATAGCAATCAGCCCCAGCATTTT.

As for this clonotype: The final CDR3 position lacks the conserved phenylalanine or tryptophan, pointing to a likely read error. The chain uses TRBV11-2 and TRBJ1-2; TRBD1 matches 9 bases. The CDR3 totals 15 residues. Germline V gene lookup returns CDR1 SGHAT and CDR2 FQNNGV. Trimming took 5 bases from V and 4 from J; bases not matched to a gene: 8. DNA for the CDR3: TGTGCCAGCAGCGACGGGACAGGGCCCTTCTATGGCTACACCCTC. This gives the protein CASSDGTGPFYGYTL.

CDR3 DNA: TGTGCCAGCAGCTCAGTCGACGGGGGTGGAGAGTATTTT. Protein: CASSSVDGGGEYF. The chain combines TRBV11-2 with TRBJ2-3, with D possibly TRBD2 on 6 matching bases. Per germline, CDR1 SGHAT and CDR2 FQNNGV. The CDR3 runs 13 residues. Trimming left V 4 bases short and J 13 bases short, with 18 bases between.